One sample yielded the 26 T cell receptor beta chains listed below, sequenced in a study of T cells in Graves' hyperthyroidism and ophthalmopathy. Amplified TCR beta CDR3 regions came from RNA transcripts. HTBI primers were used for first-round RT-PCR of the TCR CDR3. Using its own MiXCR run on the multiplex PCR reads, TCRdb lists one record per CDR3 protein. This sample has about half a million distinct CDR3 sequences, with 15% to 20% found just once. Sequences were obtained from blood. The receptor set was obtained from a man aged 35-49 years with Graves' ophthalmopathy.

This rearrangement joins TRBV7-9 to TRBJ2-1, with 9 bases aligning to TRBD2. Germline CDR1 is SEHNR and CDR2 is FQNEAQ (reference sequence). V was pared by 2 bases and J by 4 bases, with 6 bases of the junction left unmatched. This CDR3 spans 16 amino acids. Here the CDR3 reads CASSLSSSGEYNEQFF. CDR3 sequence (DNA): TGTGCCAGCAGCTTATCCTCTAGCGGGGAGTACAATGAGCAGTTCTTC.

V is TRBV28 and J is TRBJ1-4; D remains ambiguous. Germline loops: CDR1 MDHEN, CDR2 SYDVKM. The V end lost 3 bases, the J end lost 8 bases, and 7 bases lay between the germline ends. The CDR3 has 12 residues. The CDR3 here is CASSFLGEKLFF. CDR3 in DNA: TGTGCCAGCAGTTTTTTGGGGGAAAAACTGTTTTTT.

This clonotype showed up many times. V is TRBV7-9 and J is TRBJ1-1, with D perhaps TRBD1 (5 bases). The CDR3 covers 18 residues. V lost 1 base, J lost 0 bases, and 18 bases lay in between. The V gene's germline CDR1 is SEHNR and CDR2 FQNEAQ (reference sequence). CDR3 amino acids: CASSLDQDIFAMNTEAFF. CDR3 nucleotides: TGTGCCAGCAGCTTAGATCAGGACATCTTCGCGATGAACACTGAAGCTTTCTTT.

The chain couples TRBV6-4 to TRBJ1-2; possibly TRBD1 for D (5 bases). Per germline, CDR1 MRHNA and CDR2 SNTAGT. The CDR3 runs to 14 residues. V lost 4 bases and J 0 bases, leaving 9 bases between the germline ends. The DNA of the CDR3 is TGTGCCAGCAGTGGGGGCAGCGCTAACTATGGCTACACCTTC. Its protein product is CASSGGSANYGYTF.

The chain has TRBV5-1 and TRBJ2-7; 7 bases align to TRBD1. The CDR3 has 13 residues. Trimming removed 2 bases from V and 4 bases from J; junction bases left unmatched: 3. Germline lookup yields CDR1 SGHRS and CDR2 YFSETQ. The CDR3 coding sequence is TGCGCCAGCAGCTTTGACAGGGAATACGAGCAGTACTTC. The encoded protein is CASSFDREYEQYF.

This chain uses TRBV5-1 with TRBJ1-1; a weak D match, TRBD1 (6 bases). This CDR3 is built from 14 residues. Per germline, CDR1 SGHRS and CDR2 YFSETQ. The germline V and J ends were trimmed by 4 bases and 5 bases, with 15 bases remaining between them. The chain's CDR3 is CASSLTGSRTEAFF. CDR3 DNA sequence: TGCGCCAGCAGCCTCACAGGGTCGAGGACTGAAGCTTTCTTT.

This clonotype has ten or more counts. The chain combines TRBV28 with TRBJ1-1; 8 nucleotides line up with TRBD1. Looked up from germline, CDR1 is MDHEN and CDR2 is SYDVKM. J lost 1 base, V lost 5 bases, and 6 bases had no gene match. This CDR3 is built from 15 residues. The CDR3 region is CASSLTGTGNTEAFF. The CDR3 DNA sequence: TGTGCCAGCAGTCTCACCGGGACAGGGAACACTGAAGCTTTCTTT.

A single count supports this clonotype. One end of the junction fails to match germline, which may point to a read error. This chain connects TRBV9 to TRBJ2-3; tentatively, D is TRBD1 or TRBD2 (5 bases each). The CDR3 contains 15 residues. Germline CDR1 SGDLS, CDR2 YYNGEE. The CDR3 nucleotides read TGTGCCAGCAGCGTAGACGGGGATGGCACAGGTACGCAGTATTTT. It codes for CASSVDGDGTGTQYF.

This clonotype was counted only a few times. The CDR3 reads CASSYGSGTNEQFF. Here the CDR3 DNA reads TGTGCCAGCAGTTACGGCAGCGGGACGAATGAGCAGTTCTTC. The genes are TRBV6-6 and TRBJ2-1; 7 nucleotides agree with TRBD2. The germline V gene has CDR1 MNHNY and CDR2 SVGAGI (reference sequence). The CDR3 totals 14 residues. Trimming took 2 bases from V and 7 from J; bases not matched to a gene: 5.

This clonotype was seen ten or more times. This CDR3 reads CASSLRPPGQGDYGYTF. The CDR3 DNA sequence: TGTGCCAGCAGTTTGAGGCCCCCGGGACAGGGGGACTATGGCTACACCTTC. This rearrangement joins TRBV27 to TRBJ1-2; 11 bases map to TRBD1. This CDR3 is built from 17 residues. Looked up from germline, CDR1 is MNHEY and CDR2 is SMNVEV (reference sequence). Germline trimming cut 3 bases from V and 3 bases from J; bases unmatched to any gene: 9.

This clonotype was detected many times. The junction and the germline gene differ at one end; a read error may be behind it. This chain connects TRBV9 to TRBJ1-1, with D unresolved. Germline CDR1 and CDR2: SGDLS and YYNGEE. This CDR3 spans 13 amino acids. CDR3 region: CASSVGPNTEAFF. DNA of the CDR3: TGTGCCAGCAGTGTAGGGCCGAACACTGAAGCTTTCTTT.

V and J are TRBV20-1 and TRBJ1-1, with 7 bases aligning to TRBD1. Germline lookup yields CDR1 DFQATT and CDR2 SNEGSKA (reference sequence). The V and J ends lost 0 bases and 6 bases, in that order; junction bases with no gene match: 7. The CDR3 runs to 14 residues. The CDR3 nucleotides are TGCAGTGCTAGAGACTTTCAGGGGGTTGCTGAAGCTTTCTTT. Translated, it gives CSARDFQGVAEAFF.

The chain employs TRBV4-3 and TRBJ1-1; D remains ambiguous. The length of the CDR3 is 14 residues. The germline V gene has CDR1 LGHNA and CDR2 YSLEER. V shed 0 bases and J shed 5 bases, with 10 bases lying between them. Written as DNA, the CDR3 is TGCGCCAGCAGCCAAGAGATGGGGATTACTGAAGCTTTCTTT. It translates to CASSQEMGITEAFF.

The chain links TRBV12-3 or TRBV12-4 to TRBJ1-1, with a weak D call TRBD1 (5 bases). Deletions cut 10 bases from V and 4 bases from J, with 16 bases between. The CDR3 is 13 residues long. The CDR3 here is CATRRGGGTEAFF. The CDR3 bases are TGTGCCACCCGGAGGGGTGGCGGCACTGAAGCTTTCTTT.

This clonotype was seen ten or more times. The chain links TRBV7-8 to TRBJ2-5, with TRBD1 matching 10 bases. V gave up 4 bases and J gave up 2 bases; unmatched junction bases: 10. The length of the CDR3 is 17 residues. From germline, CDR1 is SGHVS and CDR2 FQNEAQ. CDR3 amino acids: CASSYHRTGGGQETQYF. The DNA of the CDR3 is TGTGCCAGCAGCTACCACCGGACAGGGGGAGGTCAAGAGACCCAGTACTTC.

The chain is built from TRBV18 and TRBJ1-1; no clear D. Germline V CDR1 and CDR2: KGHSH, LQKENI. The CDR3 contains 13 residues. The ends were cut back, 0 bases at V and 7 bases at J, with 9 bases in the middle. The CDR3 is CASSPPTASEAFF. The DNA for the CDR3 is TGTGCCAGCTCACCACCTACAGCCAGTGAAGCTTTCTTT.

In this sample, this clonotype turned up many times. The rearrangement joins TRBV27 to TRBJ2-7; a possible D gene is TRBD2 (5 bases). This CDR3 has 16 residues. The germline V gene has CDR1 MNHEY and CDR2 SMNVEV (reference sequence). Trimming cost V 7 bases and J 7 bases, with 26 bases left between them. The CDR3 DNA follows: TGTGCCAGCACTCCTTCGATTCTTGCGGCCCGGGGAGAGCAGTACTTC. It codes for CASTPSILAARGEQYF.

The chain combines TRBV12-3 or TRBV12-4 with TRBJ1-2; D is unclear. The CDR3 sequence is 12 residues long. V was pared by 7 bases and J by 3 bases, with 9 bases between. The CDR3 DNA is TGTGCCAGCAACGGACTGCACTATGGCTACACCTTC. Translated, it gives CASNGLHYGYTF.

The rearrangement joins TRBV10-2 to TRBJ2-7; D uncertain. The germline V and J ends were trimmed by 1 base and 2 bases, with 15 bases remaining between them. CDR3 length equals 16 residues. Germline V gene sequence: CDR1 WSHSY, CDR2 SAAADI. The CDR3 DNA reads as TGCGCCAGCAGTGAGTTAACCTTTTCTGGAACCTACGAGCAGTACTTC. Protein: CASSELTFSGTYEQYF.

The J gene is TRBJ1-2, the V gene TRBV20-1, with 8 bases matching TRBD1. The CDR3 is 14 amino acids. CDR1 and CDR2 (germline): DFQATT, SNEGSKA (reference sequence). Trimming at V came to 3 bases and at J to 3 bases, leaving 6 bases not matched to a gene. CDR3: CSASSGRGHYGYTF. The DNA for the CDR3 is TGCAGTGCTAGTTCGGGCAGGGGGCACTATGGCTACACCTTC.

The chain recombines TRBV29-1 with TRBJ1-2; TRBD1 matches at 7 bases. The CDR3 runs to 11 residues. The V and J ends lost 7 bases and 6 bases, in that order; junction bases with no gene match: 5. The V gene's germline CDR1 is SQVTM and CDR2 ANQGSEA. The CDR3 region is CSGTGDDGYTF. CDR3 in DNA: TGCAGCGGGACAGGTGATGATGGCTACACCTTC.

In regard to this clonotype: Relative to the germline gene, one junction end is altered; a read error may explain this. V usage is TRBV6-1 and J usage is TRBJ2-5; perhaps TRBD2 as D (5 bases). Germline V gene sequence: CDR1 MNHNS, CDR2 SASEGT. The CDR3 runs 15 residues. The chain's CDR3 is CASARGLANQETQYF. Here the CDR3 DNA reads TGTGCCAGCGCTCGCGGGTTAGCCAACCAAGAGACCCAATACTTC.

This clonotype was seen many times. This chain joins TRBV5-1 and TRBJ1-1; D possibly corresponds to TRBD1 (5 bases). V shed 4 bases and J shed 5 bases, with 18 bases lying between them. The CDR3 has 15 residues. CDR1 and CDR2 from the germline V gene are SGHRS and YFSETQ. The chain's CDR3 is CASSPAGHGGTEAFF. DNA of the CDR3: TGCGCCAGCAGCCCCGCGGGTCACGGGGGGACTGAAGCTTTCTTT.

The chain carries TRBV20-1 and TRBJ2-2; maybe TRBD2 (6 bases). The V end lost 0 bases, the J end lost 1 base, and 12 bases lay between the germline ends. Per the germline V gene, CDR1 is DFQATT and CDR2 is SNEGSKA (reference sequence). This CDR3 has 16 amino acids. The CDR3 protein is CSAREIAALNTGELFF. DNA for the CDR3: TGCAGTGCTAGAGAAATAGCGGCACTGAACACCGGGGAGCTGTTTTTT.

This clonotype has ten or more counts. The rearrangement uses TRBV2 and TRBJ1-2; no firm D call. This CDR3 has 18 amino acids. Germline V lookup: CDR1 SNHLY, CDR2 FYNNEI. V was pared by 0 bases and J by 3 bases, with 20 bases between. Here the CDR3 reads CASSEARQEDVWDYGYTF. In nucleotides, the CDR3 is TGTGCCAGCAGTGAAGCGCGTCAGGAGGATGTGTGGGACTATGGCTACACCTTC.

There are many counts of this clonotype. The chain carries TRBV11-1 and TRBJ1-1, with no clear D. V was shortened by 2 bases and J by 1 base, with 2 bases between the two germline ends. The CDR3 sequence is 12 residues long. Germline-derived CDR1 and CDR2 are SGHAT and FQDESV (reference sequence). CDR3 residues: CASSLSNTEAFF. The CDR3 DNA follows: TGTGCCAGCAGCTTATCGAACACTGAAGCTTTCTTT.